One and the same sample provided the 32 T cell receptor beta chains below, sequenced in a study of blood T cell repertoires in COVID-19. The table came from immunoSEQ multiplex PCR; TCRdb's copy has only in-frame clones and leaves some out. This table has about 300,000 clones, 89% appearing once. Sequencing used PBMCs or T cells enriched from blood (not recorded which). The source of these receptors is a man aged 55 to 69 who had recovered from COVID-19.

This rearrangement joins TRBV24-1 to TRBJ2-3; 13 bases agree with TRBD2. The germline CDR1 and CDR2 sequences are KGHDR and SFDVKD. The CDR3 loop spans 18 amino acids. Trimming took 1 base from V and 0 from J; bases not matched to a gene: 3. The CDR3 region has the DNA TGTGCCACCAGTGATTTCCAGGGACTAGCGGGAAGCACAGATACGCAGTATTTT. The encoded protein is CATSDFQGLAGSTDTQYF.

This chain uses TRBV6-5 with TRBJ1-2; no reliable D call. Germline V gene data show CDR1 as MNHEY and CDR2 as SVGAGI. CDR3 size: 13 residues. Deletions cut 6 bases from V and 4 bases from J, with 12 bases between. In DNA form, the CDR3 reads TGTGCCAGCAGGGCCGGGGTAGGCTATGGCTACACCTTC. Translated, it gives CASRAGVGYGYTF.

The chain combines TRBV6-2 or TRBV6-3 with TRBJ2-1; D might be TRBD2 (6 bases). Germline V gene data show CDR1 as MNHEY and CDR2 as SVGEGT. The CDR3 length is 12 residues. Between the trimmed V and J ends, which lost 0 bases and 14 bases, there was a span of 11 bases. For the CDR3, the DNA is TGTGCCAGCAGTTACTCTGTCGGAGGGAAGTTCTTC. Its protein is CASSYSVGGKFF.

This clone turned up a few times. This chain uses TRBV5-5 with TRBJ2-2; D unresolved. CDR1 and CDR2 (germline): SGHKS, YYEKEE (reference sequence). The CDR3 covers 15 residues. Deletions cut 1 base from V and 2 bases from J, with 9 bases between. CDR3 bases: TGTGCCAGCAGCTTGATGACAAGCAACACCGGGGAGCTGTTTTTT. It is translated as CASSLMTSNTGELFF.

This chain uses TRBV28 with TRBJ2-3, with D perhaps TRBD1 (6 bases). This CDR3 is 17 amino acids long. CDR1 and CDR2 (germline): MDHEN, SYDVKM. V lost 1 base and J 0 bases, leaving 14 bases between the germline ends. The CDR3 loop reads CASSLSSRGTSTDTQYF. The CDR3 bases are TGTGCCAGCAGTTTATCATCCAGGGGAACTAGCACAGATACGCAGTATTTT. The full variable domain, rest sourced from reference TRBV28 and TRBJ2-3, is DVKVTQSSRYLVKRTGEKVFLECVQDMDHENMFWYRQDPGLGLRLIYFSYDVKMKEKGDIPEGYSVSREKKERFSLILESASTNQTSMYLCASSLSSRGTSTDTQYFGPGTRLTVL.

This chain joins TRBV6-2 or TRBV6-3 and TRBJ2-1; tentative D call: TRBD2 (6 bases). CDR3 size: 16 residues. The germline V gene has CDR1 MNHEY and CDR2 SVGEGT. V lost 6 bases and J 1 base, leaving 16 bases between the germline ends. DNA for the CDR3: TGTGCCAGCAGCCCTCTCGGGAGTGATTCCTACAATGAGCAGTTCTTC. Protein: CASSPLGSDSYNEQFF.

This rearrangement joins TRBV10-3 to TRBJ1-5, with D perhaps matching TRBD1 (5 bases). CDR1 is ENHRY, CDR2 SYGVKD, per germline. CDR3 length: 14 residues. V shed 10 bases and J shed 3 bases, with 16 bases lying between them. The CDR3 loop reads CATPPRGTNQPQHF. The DNA of the CDR3 is TGTGCCACTCCGCCCCGGGGGACCAATCAGCCCCAGCATTTT.

The sample holds one count of this clone. The gene calls are TRBV19 and TRBJ2-4, with 7 bases aligning to TRBD2. Germline-derived CDR1 and CDR2 are LNHDA and SQIVND (reference sequence). V gave up 10 bases and J gave up 0 bases; unmatched junction bases: 12. CDR3 size: 16 residues. The CDR3 nucleotides read TGTGCCACCTTAAGCGGAGTAGCGGGAGCCAAAAACATTCAGTACTTC. Its protein is CATLSGVAGAKNIQYF.

The chain carries TRBV11-2 and TRBJ1-3; D remains unclear. V shed 1 base and J shed 0 bases, with 19 bases lying between them. The CDR3 contains 19 residues. Germline V gives CDR1 SGHAT, CDR2 FQNNGV. The CDR3 nucleotides are TGTGCCAGCAGCTTAGTGTTTAGGCGGAGAATCAGCTCTGGAAACACCATATATTTT. Residues: CASSLVFRRRISSGNTIYF.

The sample holds a few counts of this clone. The J gene is TRBJ1-1, the V gene TRBV6-5; possibly TRBD1 for D (6 bases). The CDR3 is 12 residues long. The V and J ends lost 5 bases and 7 bases respectively, with 11 bases between them. Germline V gives CDR1 MNHEY, CDR2 SVGAGI. The CDR3 DNA is TGTGCCAGCAGTAACAGGGCCGGTGAAGCTTTCTTT. Translating it yields CASSNRAGEAFF.

The J gene is TRBJ2-7, the V gene TRBV11-2; 12 bases agree with TRBD2. In germline, CDR1 is SGHAT, CDR2 FQNNGV. CDR3 size: 16 residues. J lost 1 base, V lost 5 bases, and 6 bases had no gene match. DNA of the CDR3: TGTGCCAGCAGCAAAGGACTAGCGGGACATTCCTACGAGCAGTACTTC. This codes for CASSKGLAGHSYEQYF.

Comments on this clone: One end of the junction does not line up with germline, which may come from a read error. V gene TRBV7-7 combines with J gene TRBJ2-5; tentative D call: TRBD2 (5 bases). The CDR3 consists of 14 residues. Germline V CDR1 and CDR2: SSHAT, FNYEAQ (reference sequence). The CDR3 coding sequence is TGTGCTAGCAGCTTAAGTGGGGAGCGGGAGACCCAGTACTTC. It is translated as CASSLSGERETQYF. Full variable domain (outside the CDR3, taken from reference TRBV7-7 and TRBJ2-5): GAGVSQSPRYKVTKRGQDVTLRCDPISSHATLYWYQQALGQGPEFLTYFNYEAQPDKSGLPSDRFSAERPEGSISTLTIQRTEQRDSAMYRCASSLSGERETQYFGPGTRLLVL.

V gene TRBV5-1 combines with J gene TRBJ2-2; the match to TRBD1 covers 9 bases. Germline CDR1 and CDR2: SGHRS and YFSETQ. Unmatched junction bases numbered 7, after V lost 4 bases and J lost 0 bases. This CDR3 is 17 amino acids long. CDR3: CASSAVWTGANTGELFF. The CDR3 DNA reads as TGCGCCAGCAGCGCGGTCTGGACAGGGGCGAACACCGGGGAGCTGTTTTTT.

The chain couples TRBV11-3 to TRBJ2-2; D ambiguous. There are 12 residues in the CDR3. Germline CDR1 SGHNT, CDR2 YENEEA. V shed 4 bases and J shed 7 bases, with 7 bases lying between them. CDR3 sequence: CASSSPSGELFF. The CDR3 DNA sequence: TGTGCCAGCAGCTCCCCCAGCGGGGAGCTGTTTTTT.

This clone was counted a few times. This chain uses TRBV4-2 with TRBJ1-5; 7 nucleotides line up with TRBD1. Germline CDR1 reads LGHNA; CDR2 reads YNFKEQ. Trimming removed 0 bases from V and 4 bases from J; junction bases left unmatched: 3. This CDR3 comprises 15 residues. The CDR3 protein is CASSQEDRPNQPQHF. CDR3 in DNA: TGTGCCAGCAGCCAAGAGGACAGGCCAAATCAGCCCCAGCATTTT.

The chain has TRBV28 and TRBJ1-4, with 8 positions matching TRBD1. Trimming removed 9 bases from V and 15 bases from J; junction bases left unmatched: 18. From germline, CDR1 is MDHEN and CDR2 SYDVKM. The length of the CDR3 is 14 residues. This chain's CDR3 is CASHQQGARSMMFF. In nucleotides, the CDR3 is TGTGCCAGTCATCAGCAGGGGGCGCGAAGTATGATGTTTTTT.

This rearrangement joins TRBV30 to TRBJ1-4; weak D call: TRBD1 (5 bases). With 1 base removed from V and 16 bases from J, the gap between germline ends came to 16 bases. Germline lookup yields CDR1 GTSNPN and CDR2 SVGIG (reference sequence). The CDR3 totals 12 residues. The CDR3 DNA follows: TGTGCCTGGAGTGCGCCGCCGCGGGACCAGTTTTTT. It yields the protein CAWSAPPRDQFF.

The chain carries TRBV7-9 and TRBJ2-7; TRBD2 agrees at 13 bases. The CDR3 length is 16 residues. The V segment lost 4 bases and the J segment 2 bases; nucleotides outside the gene matches: 5. Looked up from germline, CDR1 is SEHNR and CDR2 is FQNEAQ (reference sequence). The CDR3, as DNA: TGTGCCAGCAGCTCCCGGACTAGCGGGAGCCCCTACGAGCAGTACTTC. This gives the protein CASSSRTSGSPYEQYF.

This clone was seen a single time. J is TRBJ2-3 and V is TRBV6-4; 13 nucleotides align to TRBD2. The CDR3 loop spans 19 amino acids. Germline-derived CDR1 and CDR2 are MRHNA and SNTAGT. Trimming cost V 5 bases and J 3 bases; bases outside gene matches: 14. CDR3: CASSKPGRTSGSVTDTQYF. CDR3 coding DNA: TGTGCCAGCAGTAAACCCGGCAGGACTAGCGGGAGCGTAACAGATACGCAGTATTTT.

V gene TRBV5-4 combines with J gene TRBJ2-5; TRBD2 matches at 9 bases. V gave up 1 base and J gave up 1 base; unmatched junction bases: 2. The CDR3 has 15 residues. CDR1 and CDR2 (germline): SGHNT, YYREEE (reference sequence). The CDR3 here is CASSLSGRPQETQYF. The CDR3 region has the DNA TGTGCCAGCAGCTTGAGCGGGAGGCCCCAAGAGACCCAGTACTTC.

This clone was recorded only once. The chain recombines TRBV3-1 (or the pseudogene TRBV3-2) with TRBJ1-2; weak D call: TRBD1 (5 bases). V was pared by 3 bases and J by 8 bases, with 13 bases between. This CDR3 is 13 amino acids long. Germline V gene sequence: CDR1 LGHDT, CDR2 YNNKEL (reference sequence). CDR3 amino acids: CASSQVWGDGYTF. CDR3 coding DNA: TGTGCCAGCAGCCAGGTCTGGGGGGACGGCTACACCTTC.

CDR3 bases: TGCAGCGTCTCCCAACGGGGACACCCATCCTACGAGCAGTACTTC. Residues: CSVSQRGHPSYEQYF. The V call is TRBV29-1, the J call TRBJ2-7, with D possibly being TRBD1 (6 bases). The germline CDR1 and CDR2 sequences are SQVTM and ANQGSEA. The V and J ends lost 6 bases and 1 base respectively, with 19 bases between them. This CDR3 comprises 15 residues.

This chain joins TRBV5-6 and TRBJ2-7, with 7 bases matching TRBD2. Germline values: CDR1 SGHDT, CDR2 YYEEEE. The CDR3 covers 16 residues. After removal of 2 bases from V and 3 bases from J, the junction contained 11 bases not matched to a gene. CDR3 sequence reads: CASSLRGGSRVYEQYF. CDR3 sequence (DNA): TGTGCCAGCAGCTTAAGGGGCGGGAGTAGGGTCTACGAGCAGTACTTC.

The V gene is TRBV6-4, the J gene TRBJ2-1; 10 nucleotides agree with TRBD2. The CDR3 covers 15 residues. V trimming: 6 bases; J trimming: 4 bases; junction bases outside the gene matches: 6. Germline V gene sequence: CDR1 MRHNA, CDR2 SNTAGT. This chain's CDR3 is CASSPSGSSYNEQFF. The DNA for the CDR3 is TGTGCCAGCAGCCCTAGCGGGAGTTCGTACAATGAGCAGTTCTTC.

J is TRBJ2-1 and V is TRBV7-2, with 10 bases lining up with TRBD2. The V segment lost 5 bases and the J segment 1 base; nucleotides outside the gene matches: 11. CDR1 and CDR2 from the germline V gene are SGHTA and FQGNSA. The CDR3 length is 18 residues. The CDR3 nucleotides are TGTGCCAGCAGCCCGTCCCCAGCGGGAGGGCCGTCCTACAATGAGCAGTTCTTC. Encoded protein: CASSPSPAGGPSYNEQFF. The entire variable domain, with the rest obtained from reference TRBV7-2 and TRBJ2-1, is as follows: GAGVSQSPSNKVTEKGKDVELRCDPISGHTALYWYRQSLGQGLEFLIYFQGNSAPDKSGLPSDRFSAERTGGSVSTLTIQRTQQEDSAVYLCASSPSPAGGPSYNEQFFGPGTRLTVL.

V is TRBV6-5 and J is TRBJ2-3, with D possibly TRBD2 on 5 matching bases. Germline V lookup: CDR1 MNHEY, CDR2 SVGAGI. CDR3 length equals 14 residues. V was pared by 4 bases and J by 8 bases, with 16 bases between. The DNA for the CDR3 is TGTGCCAGCAGTTCCCCCAGCCGGACTGGTACGCAGTATTTT. Encoded protein: CASSSPSRTGTQYF.

The chain recombines TRBV7-3 with TRBJ2-7, with TRBD2 matching 8 bases. The CDR3 has 15 residues. Germline CDR1 is SGHTA and CDR2 is FQGTGA. Unmatched junction bases numbered 9, after V lost 2 bases and J lost 6 bases. CDR3 coding DNA: TGTGCCAGCAGCTTACAGGGGACTAGTCCCCTCGAGCAGTACTTC. It is translated as CASSLQGTSPLEQYF.

The chain is built from TRBV28 and TRBJ1-3; possibly TRBD1 for D (5 bases). Trimming left V 11 bases short and J 0 bases short, with 17 bases between. Germline lookup yields CDR1 MDHEN and CDR2 SYDVKM. The CDR3 loop spans 15 amino acids. The DNA of the CDR3 is TGTGCCGCCAGCAGGGCTGTCAGCTCTGGAAACACCATATATTTT. Translating it yields CAASRAVSSGNTIYF.

The chain's CDR3 is CASSEPRDIGGYNEQFF. In DNA, the CDR3 is TGTGCCAGTAGCGAACCTCGGGACATTGGGGGATACAATGAGCAGTTCTTC. V usage is TRBV19 and J usage is TRBJ2-1; possibly TRBD1 for D (6 bases). CDR1 is LNHDA and CDR2 is SQIVND in the germline V gene (reference sequence). V lost 6 bases and J lost 4, with 22 bases in between. The CDR3 extends over 17 amino acids.

The chain carries TRBV7-8 and TRBJ2-7, with 7 bases identical to TRBD2. Germline trimming cut 2 bases from V and 6 bases from J; bases unmatched to any gene: 13. CDR1 is SGHVS and CDR2 is FQNEAQ in the germline V gene. This CDR3 contains 16 residues. Here the CDR3 reads CASSLRGQGGVSEQYF. DNA of the CDR3: TGTGCCAGCAGCTTACGTGGGCAGGGAGGGGTGTCCGAGCAGTACTTC.

The CDR3 protein is CASSQSSYRENSPLHF. The CDR3 bases are TGCGCCAGCAGCCAATCGTCCTACAGGGAGAATTCACCCCTCCACTTT. J is TRBJ1-6 and V is TRBV4-1; D might be TRBD1 (6 bases). Trimming took off 2 bases at V and 7 bases at J, with 15 bases between the two ends. This CDR3 spans 16 amino acids. Germline CDR1 is MGHRA and CDR2 is YSYEKL.

The chain couples TRBV19 to TRBJ1-2; TRBD1 is a possible D gene (5 bases). CDR1 and CDR2 (germline): LNHDA, SQIVND (reference sequence). V lost 6 bases, J lost 5 bases, and 13 bases lay in between. The CDR3 has 13 residues. The CDR3 loop is CASSAGTAYGYTF. DNA for the CDR3: TGTGCCAGTAGCGCCGGGACTGCTTATGGCTACACCTTC.